A selection of T cell receptor beta chains follows, all from one sample in a study of shared clonotypes between healthy human individuals. Clones were sequenced by immunoSEQ multiplex PCR, and TCRdb holds only the in-frame ones, with some missing. The sample shows 490,000 or so clones, approximately 79% of them seen only once. The material sequenced was PBMCs. These receptors were taken from a woman in her thirties or forties in good health. Some clones in this sample may be carry-over from other donors' samples. CDR3s include the opening cysteine and the closing phenylalanine or tryptophan. The D gene is left open where the match is weak. Clone size is shown for a subset of rows, as once, few, many or a class of expanded clone.

size	V	D	J	CDR3	DNA
-	TRBV5-1	-	TRBJ2-2	CASSLGQAGELFF	TGCGCCAGCAGCTTGGGACAGGCCGGGGAGCTGTTTTTT
few	TRBV29-1	-	TRBJ1-2	CSVLGEFYGYTF	TGCAGCGTCCTAGGGGAATTCTATGGCTACACCTTC
-	TRBV19	TRBD2	TRBJ2-2	CASSLLAGGPSWELFF	TGTGCCAGTAGCCTACTAGCGGGAGGGCCTAGCTGGGAGCTGTTTTTT
-	TRBV5-1	-	TRBJ2-1	CASSLGIASDEQFF	TGCGCCAGCAGCTTGGGTATAGCGTCAGATGAGCAGTTCTTC
-	TRBV19	-	TRBJ1-5	CASQPVGELGPQHF	TGTGCCAGTCAGCCGGTCGGGGAATTGGGGCCCCAGCATTTT
many	TRBV6-6	-	TRBJ1-2	CASSYSDQGGYTF	TGTGCCAGCAGTTACTCGGACCAAGGTGGCTACACCTTC
once	TRBV5-6	-	TRBJ2-2	CASSLGLQYRTGELFF	TGTGCCAGCAGCTTGGGACTACAATACCGAACCGGGGAGCTGTTTTTT
-	TRBV7-3	TRBD2	TRBJ2-3	CASSMGLAADTQYF	TGTGCCAGCAGCATGGGACTAGCGGCAGATACGCAGTATTTT
-	TRBV19	-	TRBJ2-4	CASSTRGAVAKNIQYF	TGTGCCAGTAGTACCCGAGGAGCGGTGGCCAAAAACATTCAGTACTTC
few	TRBV7-2	-	TRBJ2-2	CASSLGSGNTGELFF	TGTGCCAGCAGCTTAGGGAGCGGGAACACCGGGGAGCTGTTTTTT
few	TRBV6-1	TRBD2	TRBJ2-3	CASSAIAGGVDTQYF	TGTGCCAGCAGTGCCATAGCGGGGGGGGTAGATACGCAGTATTTT
-	TRBV18	-	TRBJ1-5	CASSLGQNSNQPQHF	TGTGCCAGCTCACTAGGACAAAATAGCAATCAGCCCCAGCATTTT
-	TRBV5-1	TRBD1	TRBJ2-1	CASSRDRGYNEQFF	TGCGCCAGCAGCAGGGACAGGGGCTACAATGAGCAGTTCTTC
-	TRBV7-9	TRBD1	TRBJ2-1	CASSLAGTDNEQFF	TGTGCCAGCAGCTTAGCGGGGACAGACAATGAGCAGTTCTTC
-	TRBV27	TRBD2	TRBJ2-1	CASSLSALAGGGAYNEQFF	TGTGCCAGCAGTCTCTCCGCCCTAGCGGGAGGAGGGGCATACAATGAGCAGTTCTTC
-	TRBV10-1	TRBD1	TRBJ2-7	CASSERGRRDRGPYEQYF	TGCGCCAGCAGTGAGCGGGGGCGGCGGGACAGGGGTCCGTACGAGCAGTACTTC
-	TRBV15	TRBD2	TRBJ2-2	CATSRALAGVWNTGELFF	TGTGCCACCAGCAGAGCTCTAGCGGGAGTCTGGAACACCGGGGAGCTGTTTTTT
-	TRBV29-1	-	TRBJ2-3	CSSGADRVDTQYF	TGCAGCTCTGGAGCGGACCGGGTGGATACGCAGTATTTT
many	TRBV19	-	TRBJ1-1	CASSMLGTEAFF	TGTGCCAGTAGTATGTTGGGAACTGAAGCTTTCTTT
-	TRBV2	TRBD1	TRBJ1-4	CASSGNRGDEKLFF	TGTGCCAGCAGTGGCAACAGGGGGGACGAAAAACTGTTTTTT
-	TRBV29-1	TRBD1	TRBJ2-7	CSVFGTGTPIEQYF	TGCAGCGTTTTCGGGACAGGGACCCCCATCGAGCAGTACTTC
-	TRBV9	-	TRBJ2-2	CASSPLTVNTGELFF	TGTGCCAGCAGCCCCCTGACAGTGAACACCGGGGAGCTGTTTTTT
-	TRBV30	TRBD1	TRBJ2-2	CAWRKQGAGGELFF	TGTGCCTGGAGGAAACAGGGGGCGGGCGGGGAGCTGTTTTTT
-	TRBV5-1	TRBD2	TRBJ2-2	CASSLRAGSNTGELFF	TGCGCCAGCAGCTTGAGAGCGGGATCGAACACCGGGGAGCTGTTTTTT
medium-sized	TRBV29-1	-	TRBJ1-1	CSVASGASNTEAFF	TGCAGCGTTGCCTCCGGGGCGTCGAACACTGAAGCTTTCTTT
-	TRBV5-1	-	TRBJ1-2	CASSSGGGANYGYTF	TGCGCCAGCAGCTCCGGGGGCGGTGCTAACTATGGCTACACCTTC
-	TRBV5-6	-	TRBJ2-2	CASSDARRGNTGELFF	TGTGCCAGCAGCGATGCTCGGCGGGGCAACACCGGGGAGCTGTTTTTT
-	TRBV18	TRBD2	TRBJ2-2	CASSNTGLADTGELFF	TGTGCCAGCTCAAATACGGGACTAGCCGACACCGGGGAGCTGTTTTTT
-	TRBV5-1	-	TRBJ2-7	CASSWSGVGSGGEAYEQYF	TGCGCCAGCAGCTGGTCCGGGGTGGGTAGCGGAGGAGAGGCGTACGAGCAGTACTTC
-	TRBV28	TRBD1	TRBJ1-4	CASSFPGTADEKLFF	TGTGCCAGCAGTTTCCCCGGGACAGCGGACGAAAAACTGTTTTTT
-	TRBV10-3	TRBD2	TRBJ2-1	CAIQIGTSKSNEQFF	TGTGCCATCCAGATTGGGACTAGCAAGTCCAATGAGCAGTTCTTC
-	TRBV4-1	-	TRBJ2-7	CASSRPSTAYEQYF	TGCGCCAGCAGCCGCCCGAGCACTGCCTACGAGCAGTACTTC
-	TRBV29-1	TRBD1	TRBJ2-1	CSVDGQGIGEQFF	TGCAGCGTTGATGGACAGGGGATCGGTGAGCAGTTCTTC
-	TRBV30	TRBD2	TRBJ2-3	CAWSGFSGSLDTQYF	TGTGCCTGGAGTGGGTTTAGCGGGAGCTTGGATACGCAGTATTTT
-	TRBV11-3	TRBD2	TRBJ2-1	CASSLGLAGGNEQFF	TGTGCCAGCAGCTTAGGACTAGCGGGAGGCAATGAGCAGTTCTTC
few	TRBV30	-	TRBJ2-1	CAWSASWGDNEQFF	TGTGCCTGGAGCGCCTCCTGGGGGGACAATGAGCAGTTCTTC
few	TRBV5-4	TRBD2	TRBJ2-4	CASSPERELGNIQYF	TGTGCCAGCAGCCCCGAGCGGGAGTTGGGGAACATTCAGTACTTC
-	TRBV7-2	-	TRBJ1-1	CASRPMQDTEAFF	TGTGCCAGCAGGCCGATGCAGGACACTGAAGCTTTCTTT
-	TRBV10-3	TRBD2	TRBJ2-5	CAISAPTSGRAWDETQYF	TGTGCCATCAGTGCCCCGACTAGCGGGAGGGCCTGGGACGAGACCCAGTACTTC
-	TRBV7-9	-	TRBJ1-2	CASSFGGGLYYGYTF	TGTGCCAGCAGCTTCGGAGGGGGACTTTACTATGGCTACACCTTC
once	TRBV10-3	TRBD1	TRBJ1-5	CAIRKTGDSNQPQHF	TGTGCCATCAGGAAGACAGGGGATAGCAATCAGCCCCAGCATTTT
-	TRBV2	-	TRBJ2-7	CASSEAGINYEQYF	TGTGCCAGCAGTGAAGCGGGCATTAACTACGAGCAGTACTTC
-	TRBV14	TRBD1	TRBJ1-2	CASSQDLGTGGGYTF	TGTGCCAGCAGCCAAGATCTCGGGACAGGGGGGGGCTACACCTTC
many	TRBV6-4	TRBD2	TRBJ2-1	CASSREREGPDEQFF	TGTGCCAGCTCTAGAGAGCGGGAGGGCCCGGATGAGCAGTTCTTC
-	TRBV18	-	TRBJ2-5	CASSHLGQETQYF	TGTGCCAGCTCACACTTGGGGCAAGAGACCCAGTACTTC
-	TRBV27	-	TRBJ2-1	CASSRQGSNEQFF	TGTGCCAGCAGCCGCCAAGGGTCGAATGAGCAGTTCTTC
few	TRBV5-1	-	TRBJ2-2	CASSAGGPNAGELFF	TGCGCCAGCAGCGCCGGGGGCCCCAACGCCGGGGAGCTGTTTTTT
-	TRBV18	-	TRBJ1-1	CASSPPGSSLNTEAFF	TGTGCCAGCTCACCACCAGGCAGCTCGCTGAACACTGAAGCTTTCTTT
-	TRBV30	TRBD2	TRBJ2-7	CAWGGTSGTYEQYF	TGTGCCTGGGGGGGGACTAGCGGGACGTACGAGCAGTACTTC
-	TRBV5-1	TRBD1	TRBJ1-2	CASSFTGADYGYTF	TGCGCCAGCAGTTTTACAGGGGCAGACTATGGCTACACCTTC